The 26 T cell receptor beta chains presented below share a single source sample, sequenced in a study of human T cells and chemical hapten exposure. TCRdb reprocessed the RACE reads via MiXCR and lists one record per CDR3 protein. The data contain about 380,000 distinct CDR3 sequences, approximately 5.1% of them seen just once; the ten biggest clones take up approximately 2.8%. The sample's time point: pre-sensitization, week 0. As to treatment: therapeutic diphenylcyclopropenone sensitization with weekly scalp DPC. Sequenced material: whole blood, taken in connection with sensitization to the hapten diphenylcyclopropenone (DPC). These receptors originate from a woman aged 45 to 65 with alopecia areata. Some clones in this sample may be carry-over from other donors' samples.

The CDR3 region has the DNA TGTGCCACCAGTGACTCCCGGATGGGGCTAGGGCAGCCCCAGCATTTT. Protein: CATSDSRMGLGQPQHF. V usage is TRBV24-1 and J usage is TRBJ1-5, with D maybe TRBD1 (5 bases). This CDR3 has 16 amino acids. V was pared by 4 bases and J by 7 bases, with 19 bases between. Germline CDR1 and CDR2: KGHDR and SFDVKD.

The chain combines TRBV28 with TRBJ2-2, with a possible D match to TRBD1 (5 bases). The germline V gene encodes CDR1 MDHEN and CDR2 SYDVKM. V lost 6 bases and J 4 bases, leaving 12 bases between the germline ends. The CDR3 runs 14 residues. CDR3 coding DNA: TGTGCCAGCAGACTCTCAGGGCTCACCGGGGAGCTGTTTTTT. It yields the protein CASRLSGLTGELFF. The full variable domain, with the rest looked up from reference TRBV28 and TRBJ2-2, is DVKVTQSSRYLVKRTGEKVFLECVQDMDHENMFWYRQDPGLGLRLIYFSYDVKMKEKGDIPEGYSVSREKKERFSLILESASTNQTSMYLCASRLSGLTGELFFGEGSRLTVL.

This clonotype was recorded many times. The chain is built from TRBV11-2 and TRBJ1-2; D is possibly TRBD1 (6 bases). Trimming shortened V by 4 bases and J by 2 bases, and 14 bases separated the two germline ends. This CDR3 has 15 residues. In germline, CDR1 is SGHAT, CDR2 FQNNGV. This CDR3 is CASSSLRGRNYGYTF. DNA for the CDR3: TGTGCCAGCAGCTCACTCAGGGGCAGAAACTATGGCTACACCTTC.

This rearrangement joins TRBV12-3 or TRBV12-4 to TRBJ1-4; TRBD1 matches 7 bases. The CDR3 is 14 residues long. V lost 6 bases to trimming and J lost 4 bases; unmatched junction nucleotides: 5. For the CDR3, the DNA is TGTGCCAGCAGCCAGGGGGGCAGTAATGAAAAACTGTTTTTT. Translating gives CASSQGGSNEKLFF.

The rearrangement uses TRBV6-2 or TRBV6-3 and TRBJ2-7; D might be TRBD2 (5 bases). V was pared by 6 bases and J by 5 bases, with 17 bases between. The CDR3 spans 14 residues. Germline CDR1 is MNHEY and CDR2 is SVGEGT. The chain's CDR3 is CASSWTATMNEQYF. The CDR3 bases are TGTGCCAGCAGCTGGACTGCAACGATGAACGAGCAGTACTTC.

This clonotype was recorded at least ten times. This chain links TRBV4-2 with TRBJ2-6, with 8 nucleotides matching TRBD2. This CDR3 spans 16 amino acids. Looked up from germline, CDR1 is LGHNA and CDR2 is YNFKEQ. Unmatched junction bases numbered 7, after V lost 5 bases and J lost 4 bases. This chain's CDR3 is CASSAGLGAGANVLTF. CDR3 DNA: TGTGCCAGCAGCGCGGGACTAGGGGCCGGGGCCAACGTCCTGACTTTC.

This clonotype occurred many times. The CDR3 sequence is CASSLILAGIGTDTQYF. CDR3 in DNA: TGTGCCAGCAGCTTAATCCTAGCGGGAATTGGCACAGATACGCAGTATTTT. This chain links TRBV11-2 with TRBJ2-3; 9 bases are shared with TRBD2. V lost 2 bases to trimming and J lost 1 base; unmatched junction nucleotides: 7. Germline V gene lookup returns CDR1 SGHAT and CDR2 FQNNGV. The CDR3 extends over 17 amino acids.

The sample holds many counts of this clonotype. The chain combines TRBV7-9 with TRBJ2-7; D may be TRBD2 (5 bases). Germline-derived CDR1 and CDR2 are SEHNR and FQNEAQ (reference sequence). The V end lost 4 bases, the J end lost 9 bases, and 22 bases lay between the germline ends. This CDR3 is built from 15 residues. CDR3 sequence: CASSSAGRASLGQYF. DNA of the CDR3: TGTGCCAGCAGCTCCGCGGGTCGGGCAAGCTTGGGGCAGTACTTC.

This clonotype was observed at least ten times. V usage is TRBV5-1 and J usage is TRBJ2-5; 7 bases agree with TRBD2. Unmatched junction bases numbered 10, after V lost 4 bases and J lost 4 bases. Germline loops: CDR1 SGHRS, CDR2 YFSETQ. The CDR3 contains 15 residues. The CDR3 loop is CASSPGTKNSETQYF. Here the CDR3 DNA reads TGCGCCAGCAGCCCCGGGACTAAAAACTCAGAGACCCAGTACTTC.

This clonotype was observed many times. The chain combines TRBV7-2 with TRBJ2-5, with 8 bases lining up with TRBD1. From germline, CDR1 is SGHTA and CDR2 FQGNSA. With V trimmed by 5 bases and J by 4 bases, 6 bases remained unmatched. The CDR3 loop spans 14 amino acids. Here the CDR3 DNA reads TGTGCCAGCAGCCAAGGACAGGGTCGAGAGACCCAGTACTTC. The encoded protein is CASSQGQGRETQYF. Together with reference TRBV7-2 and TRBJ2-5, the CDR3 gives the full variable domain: GAGVSQSPSNKVTEKGKDVELRCDPISGHTALYWYRQSLGQGLEFLIYFQGNSAPDKSGLPSDRFSAERTGGSVSTLTIQRTQQEDSAVYLCASSQGQGRETQYFGPGTRLLVL.

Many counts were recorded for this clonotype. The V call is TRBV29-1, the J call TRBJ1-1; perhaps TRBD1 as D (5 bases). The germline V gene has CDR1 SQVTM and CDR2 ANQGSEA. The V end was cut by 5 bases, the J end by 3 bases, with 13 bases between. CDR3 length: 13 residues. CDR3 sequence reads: CSVHAQGDTEAFF. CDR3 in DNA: TGCAGCGTTCACGCCCAGGGTGACACTGAAGCTTTCTTT.

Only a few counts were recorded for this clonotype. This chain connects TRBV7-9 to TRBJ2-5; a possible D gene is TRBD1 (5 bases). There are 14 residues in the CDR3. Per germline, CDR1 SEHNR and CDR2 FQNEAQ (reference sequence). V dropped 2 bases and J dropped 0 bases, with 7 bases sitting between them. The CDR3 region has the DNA TGTGCCAGCAGCTTACTACAGGACCAAGAGACCCAGTACTTC. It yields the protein CASSLLQDQETQYF.

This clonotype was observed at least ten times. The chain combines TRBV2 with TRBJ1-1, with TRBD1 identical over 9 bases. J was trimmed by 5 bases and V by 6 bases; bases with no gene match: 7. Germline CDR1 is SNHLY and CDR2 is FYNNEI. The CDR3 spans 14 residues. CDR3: CASRQQGARTEAFF. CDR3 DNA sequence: TGTGCCAGCAGGCAACAGGGGGCGAGGACTGAAGCTTTCTTT.

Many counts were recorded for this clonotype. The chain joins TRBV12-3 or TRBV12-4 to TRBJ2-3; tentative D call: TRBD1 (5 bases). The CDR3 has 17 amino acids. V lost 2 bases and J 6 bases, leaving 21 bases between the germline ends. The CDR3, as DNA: TGTGCCAGCAGTTTAATTTACAGGTTCTCTTTAGCTGATACGCAGTATTTT. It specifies CASSLIYRFSLADTQYF.

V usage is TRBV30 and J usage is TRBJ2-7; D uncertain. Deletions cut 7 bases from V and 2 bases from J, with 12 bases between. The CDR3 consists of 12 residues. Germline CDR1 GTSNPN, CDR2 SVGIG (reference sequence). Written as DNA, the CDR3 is TGTGCCTTAAGACGGTACCCCTACGAGCAGTACTTC. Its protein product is CALRRYPYEQYF.

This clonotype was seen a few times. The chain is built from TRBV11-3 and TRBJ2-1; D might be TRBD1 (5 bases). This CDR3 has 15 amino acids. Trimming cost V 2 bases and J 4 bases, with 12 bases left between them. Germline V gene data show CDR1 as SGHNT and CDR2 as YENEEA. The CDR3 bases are TGTGCCAGCAGCTTATCCCCCCAGGGATACAATGAGCAGTTCTTC. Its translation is CASSLSPQGYNEQFF.

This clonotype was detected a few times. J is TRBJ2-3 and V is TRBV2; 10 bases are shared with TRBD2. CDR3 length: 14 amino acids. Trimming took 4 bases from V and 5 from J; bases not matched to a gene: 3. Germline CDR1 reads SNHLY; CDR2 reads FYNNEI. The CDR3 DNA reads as TGTGCCAGCAGTGCTAGCGGGGGAGGAGATACGCAGTATTTT. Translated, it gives CASSASGGGDTQYF.

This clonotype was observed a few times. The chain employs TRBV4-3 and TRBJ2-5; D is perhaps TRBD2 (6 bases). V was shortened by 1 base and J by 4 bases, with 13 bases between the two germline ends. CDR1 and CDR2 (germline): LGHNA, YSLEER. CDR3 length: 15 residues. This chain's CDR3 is CASSQGWSSVETQYF. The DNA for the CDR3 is TGCGCCAGCAGCCAAGGCTGGTCTAGCGTAGAGACCCAGTACTTC.

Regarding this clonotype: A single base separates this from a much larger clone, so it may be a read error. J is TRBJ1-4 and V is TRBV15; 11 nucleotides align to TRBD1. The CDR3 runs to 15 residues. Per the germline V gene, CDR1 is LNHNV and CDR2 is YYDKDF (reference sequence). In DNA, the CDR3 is TGTGCCACCAGCAATTTGGGGACAGGGGGTGAAAAACTGATTTTT. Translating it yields CATSNLGTGGEKLIF.

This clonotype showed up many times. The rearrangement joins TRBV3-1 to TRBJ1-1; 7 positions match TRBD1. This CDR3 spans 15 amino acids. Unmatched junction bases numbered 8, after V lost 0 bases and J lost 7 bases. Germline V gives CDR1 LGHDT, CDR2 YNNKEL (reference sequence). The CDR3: CASSQDGRGRSEAFF. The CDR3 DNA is TGTGCCAGCAGCCAAGATGGGAGGGGGCGGAGTGAAGCTTTCTTT.

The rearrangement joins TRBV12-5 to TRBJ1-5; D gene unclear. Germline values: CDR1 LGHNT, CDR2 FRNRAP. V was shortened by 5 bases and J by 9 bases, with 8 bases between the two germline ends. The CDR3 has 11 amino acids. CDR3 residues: CASGAFGPQHF. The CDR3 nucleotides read TGTGCTAGTGGTGCCTTCGGGCCCCAGCATTTT. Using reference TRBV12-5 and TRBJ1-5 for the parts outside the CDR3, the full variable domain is DARVTQTPRHKVTEMGQEVTMRCQPILGHNTVFWYRQTMMQGLELLAYFRNRAPLDDSGMPKDRFSAEMPDATLATLKIQPSEPRDSAVYFCASGAFGPQHFGDGTRLSIL.

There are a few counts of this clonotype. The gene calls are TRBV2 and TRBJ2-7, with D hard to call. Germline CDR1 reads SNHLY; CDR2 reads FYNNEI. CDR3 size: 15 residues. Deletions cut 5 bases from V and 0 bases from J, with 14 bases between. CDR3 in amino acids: CASSRSELISYEQYF. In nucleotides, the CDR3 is TGTGCCAGCAGTCGAAGCGAGCTCATCTCCTACGAGCAGTACTTC.

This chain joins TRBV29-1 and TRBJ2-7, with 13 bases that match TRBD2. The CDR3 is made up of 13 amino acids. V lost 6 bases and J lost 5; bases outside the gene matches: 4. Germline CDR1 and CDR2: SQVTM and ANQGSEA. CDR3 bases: TGCAGCGTCGGCGGACTAGCGGGGGACGAGCAGTACTTC. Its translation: CSVGGLAGDEQYF.

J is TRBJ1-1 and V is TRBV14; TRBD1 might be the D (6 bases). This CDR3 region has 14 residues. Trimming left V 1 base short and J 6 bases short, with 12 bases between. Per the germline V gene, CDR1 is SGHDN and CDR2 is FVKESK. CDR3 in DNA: TGTGCCAGCAGCCAAGGACGGGGGCGGGCTGAAGCTTTCTTT. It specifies CASSQGRGRAEAFF.

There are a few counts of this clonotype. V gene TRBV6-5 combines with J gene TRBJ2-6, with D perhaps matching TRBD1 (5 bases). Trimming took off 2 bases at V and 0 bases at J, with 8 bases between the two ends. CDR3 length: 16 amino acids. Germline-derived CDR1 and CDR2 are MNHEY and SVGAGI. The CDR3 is CASSYADISGANVLTF. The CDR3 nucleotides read TGTGCCAGCAGTTACGCGGACATCTCTGGGGCCAACGTCCTGACTTTC.

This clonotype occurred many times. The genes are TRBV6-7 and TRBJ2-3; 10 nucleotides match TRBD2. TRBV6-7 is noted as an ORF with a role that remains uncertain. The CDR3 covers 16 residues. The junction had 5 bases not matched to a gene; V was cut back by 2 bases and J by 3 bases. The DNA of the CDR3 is TGTGCCAGCAGTTACAACGGACTAGCGGCAACAGATACGCAGTATTTT. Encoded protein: CASSYNGLAATDTQYF.